Shown below are 18 T cell receptor beta chains from a single sample sequenced in a study of T cells in Graves' hyperthyroidism and ophthalmopathy. The CDR3 regions of TCR beta were amplified from RNA transcripts. HTBI primers drove first-round RT-PCR of the TCR CDR3. TCRdb itself ran the multiplex PCR reads through MiXCR, one entry per CDR3 protein. In the table there are about 400,000 distinct CDR3 sequences, 15% of which are singletons. Sequencing was performed on blood. The source is a woman aged 55-69 years with Graves' ophthalmopathy.

This clonotype was seen repeatedly, ten times or more. The rearrangement links TRBV2 to TRBJ1-6; D perhaps matches TRBD1 (5 bases). CDR1 and CDR2 from the germline V gene are SNHLY and FYNNEI. Trimming shortened V by 3 bases and J by 7 bases, and 10 bases separated the two germline ends. The CDR3 extends over 14 amino acids. The CDR3 DNA sequence: TGTGCCAGCAGTGAGGGACTGATAAATTCACCCCTCCACTTT. Its protein product is CASSEGLINSPLHF.

This clonotype was counted at least ten times. V usage is TRBV20-1 and J usage is TRBJ1-4; no definite D call. Germline-derived CDR1 and CDR2 are DFQATT and SNEGSKA (reference sequence). The CDR3 is 13 residues long. The V end lost 3 bases, the J end lost 7 bases, and 12 bases lay between the germline ends. CDR3 DNA sequence: TGCAGTGCTAGGAACACCGCTGGTGAAAAACTGTTTTTT. Translated, it gives CSARNTAGEKLFF.

A few counts support this clonotype. The rearrangement uses TRBV3-1 and TRBJ2-7, with no clear D. The V end was cut by 0 bases, the J end by 0 bases, with 9 bases between. Per the germline V gene, CDR1 is LGHDT and CDR2 is YNNKEL (reference sequence). The CDR3 is made up of 15 amino acids. CDR3 in DNA: TGTGCCAGCAGCCAAGATCCCGTGAGCTCCTACGAGCAGTACTTC. Protein sequence: CASSQDPVSSYEQYF.

V and J are TRBV4-1 and TRBJ1-1; TRBD1 is a possible D gene (5 bases). The germline V gene encodes CDR1 MGHRA and CDR2 YSYEKL. The V and J ends lost 0 bases and 4 bases respectively, with 12 bases between them. The CDR3 spans 15 residues. The CDR3 DNA reads as TGCGCCAGCAGCCAAGAGTATAGGGGAGGCACTGAAGCTTTCTTT. Protein product: CASSQEYRGGTEAFF.

This clonotype has at least ten counts. The rearrangement uses TRBV28 and TRBJ1-5; 7 bases line up with TRBD1. Germline lookup yields CDR1 MDHEN and CDR2 SYDVKM. This CDR3 has 15 residues. J was trimmed by 7 bases and V by 6 bases; bases with no gene match: 12. The CDR3 region has the DNA TGTGCCAGCAGCGGGGACAGTAACGAATGGCAGCCCCAGCATTTT. Its translation is CASSGDSNEWQPQHF. Looking up the rest from reference TRBV28 and TRBJ1-5 gives the full variable domain: DVKVTQSSRYLVKRTGEKVFLECVQDMDHENMFWYRQDPGLGLRLIYFSYDVKMKEKGDIPEGYSVSREKKERFSLILESASTNQTSMYLCASSGDSNEWQPQHFGDGTRLSIL.

V usage is TRBV5-1 and J usage is TRBJ2-7, with 10 bases fitting TRBD2. The CDR3 contains 15 residues. The trim removed 5 bases at V and 4 bases at J, leaving 9 bases unmatched. CDR1 is SGHRS and CDR2 is YFSETQ in the germline V gene. The CDR3 nucleotides are TGCGCCAGCAGTCGGTGGCTAGCGGGAGAATACGAGCAGTACTTC. It specifies CASSRWLAGEYEQYF.

This clonotype was counted ten times or more. This sequence joins TRBV30 and TRBJ1-2, with a weak D call TRBD1 (5 bases). Trimming shortened V by 2 bases and J by 5 bases, and 6 bases separated the two germline ends. Germline lookup yields CDR1 GTSNPN and CDR2 SVGIG (reference sequence). The length of the CDR3 is 11 residues. The CDR3 loop reads CAWSPGYGYTF. The DNA of the CDR3 is TGTGCCTGGAGTCCAGGGTATGGCTACACCTTC.

This clonotype was recorded a few times. V and J are TRBV14 and TRBJ2-1; TRBD2 is a possible D gene (5 bases). V lost 5 bases and J lost 10, with 18 bases in between. The germline V gene has CDR1 SGHDN and CDR2 FVKESK. CDR3 length: 14 residues. CDR3 sequence (DNA): TGTGCCAGCAGCGCCCGGACTGGTTTTGGAGAGCAGTTCTTC. Translated: CASSARTGFGEQFF.

Details on this clonotype: A read error may be the cause here, since a much bigger clone is one base away. This chain joins TRBV7-9 and TRBJ2-5, with 10 positions matching TRBD2. The CDR3 runs to 17 residues. The J segment lost 14 bases and the V segment lost 3 bases, leaving 21 bases of the junction unmatched. Germline V CDR1 and CDR2: SEHNR, FQNEAQ (reference sequence). The CDR3 DNA follows: TGTGCCAGCAGCTTGGGAGGTGGACTAGCGGAGGGCAGAATCACTTACTTC. Translated, it gives CASSLGGGLAEGRITYF.

This clonotype was seen more than once but under ten times. The chain couples TRBV27 to TRBJ2-2; 9 bases line up with TRBD1. Germline assignment: CDR1 MNHEY and CDR2 SMNVEV (reference sequence). This CDR3 spans 17 amino acids. Losses at the gene ends were 5 bases for V and 2 bases for J; bases not matched to a gene: 9. The CDR3 loop is CASSPRDRESNTGELFF. The CDR3 region has the DNA TGTGCCAGCAGTCCCCGGGACAGGGAATCTAACACCGGGGAGCTGTTTTTT.

This clonotype has ten or more counts. The gene calls are TRBV12-3 or TRBV12-4 and TRBJ2-7, with a possible D match to TRBD2 (5 bases). This CDR3 has 13 residues. The germline V and J ends were trimmed by 5 bases and 1 base, with 9 bases remaining between them. CDR3 region: CASSRGLSYEQYF. For the CDR3, the DNA is TGTGCCAGCAGTCGAGGACTTTCCTACGAGCAGTACTTC.

This clonotype was seen a handful of times. This chain joins TRBV18 and TRBJ1-5; 10 nucleotides align to TRBD1. Germline CDR1 and CDR2: KGHSH and LQKENI. The CDR3 has 17 amino acids. The V and J ends lost 3 bases and 6 bases, in that order; junction bases with no gene match: 11. CDR3 protein: CASSPSGGTGASQPQHF. CDR3 sequence (DNA): TGTGCCAGCTCACCCTCGGGCGGGACAGGGGCCAGTCAGCCCCAGCATTTT.

At least ten counts were recorded for this clonotype. This chain connects TRBV27 to TRBJ2-7; TRBD1 matches 7 bases. The CDR3 consists of 14 residues. Germline-derived CDR1 and CDR2 are MNHEY and SMNVEV (reference sequence). V lost 5 bases to trimming and J lost 6 bases; unmatched junction nucleotides: 10. The CDR3 DNA follows: TGTGCCAGCAGTCTACAGGACAGGCCGAGCGAGCAGTACTTC. Its translation is CASSLQDRPSEQYF.

The chain joins TRBV30 to TRBJ2-3; 9 bases are a match to TRBD2. The CDR3 loop spans 15 amino acids. V lost 2 bases, J lost 6 bases, and 9 bases stayed unmatched. Germline CDR1 reads GTSNPN; CDR2 reads SVGIG (reference sequence). The CDR3 region is CAWSKGREGLDTQYF. DNA of the CDR3: TGTGCCTGGAGTAAAGGGCGGGAGGGCCTCGATACGCAGTATTTT.

Ten or more counts support this clonotype. The chain uses TRBV27 and TRBJ2-3, with 7 bases that match TRBD2. The ends lost 5 bases at V and 5 bases at J; junction bases unmatched: 4. Germline CDR1 reads MNHEY; CDR2 reads SMNVEV (reference sequence). The CDR3 runs to 13 residues. Here the CDR3 reads CASSGGELDTQYF. The CDR3 coding sequence is TGTGCCAGCAGTGGGGGGGAGTTAGATACGCAGTATTTT.

The sample holds a few counts of this clonotype. CDR3 nucleotide sequence: TGTGCCAGTAGTATGGGCCCGAGCTACGAGCAGTACTTC. As protein: CASSMGPSYEQYF. This chain links TRBV11-2 with TRBJ2-7; no clear D gene. CDR1 is SGHAT and CDR2 is FQNNGV in the germline V gene. Trimming left V 9 bases short and J 3 bases short, with 15 bases between. This CDR3 spans 13 amino acids.

This clonotype has at least ten counts. This chain links TRBV30 with TRBJ2-3; no firm D call. The ends were cut back, 0 bases at V and 0 bases at J, with 10 bases in the middle. This CDR3 has 15 residues. CDR1 is GTSNPN and CDR2 is SVGIG in the germline V gene (reference sequence). DNA for the CDR3: TGTGCCTGGAGTGTCAGTAGATTAAGCACAGATACGCAGTATTTT. This sequence encodes CAWSVSRLSTDTQYF.

This clonotype was detected ten times or more. V is TRBV11-2 and J is TRBJ2-2; TRBD1 is a possible D gene (5 bases). The CDR3 covers 15 residues. V lost 1 base and J lost 2, with 8 bases in between. The V gene's germline CDR1 is SGHAT and CDR2 FQNNGV. CDR3 in DNA: TGTGCCAGCAGCTTAGGGACACACAACACCGGGGAGCTGTTTTTT. Protein: CASSLGTHNTGELFF.